One sample yielded the 24 T cell receptor beta chains listed below, sequenced in a study of shared clonotypes between healthy human individuals (dated by TCRdb to about 2020). To prepare the library, the immunoSEQ multiplex PCR assay was applied. TCRdb re-hosts the immuneACCESS table, in-frame sequences only. Its copies lack some clones; in the studies checked, an unresolved V gene accounts for under half of them, and the cause for the rest is not known. Counted in this sample were 1,500,000 or so clones; roughly 97% of them appeared once. Jointly, the top ten make up roughly 1.1% of the sample. The sample comprised naive CD4+ T cells sorted from blood. The cell subset or site label on this specimen signifies: CD45RA+ positively selected. These receptors originate from a young man in good health.

As DNA, the CDR3 is TGTGCCAGCAGTGTCCTGAGGTCGAACACCGGGGAGCTGTTTTTT. It translates to CASSVLRSNTGELFF. The chain recombines TRBV28 with TRBJ2-2; the D is unclear. V dropped 5 bases and J dropped 0 bases, with 10 bases sitting between them. From germline, CDR1 is MDHEN and CDR2 SYDVKM. The CDR3 runs 15 residues.

This clone was picked up a small number of times. V and J are TRBV2 and TRBJ2-3; D perhaps matches TRBD2 (5 bases). The V and J ends lost 5 bases and 1 base respectively, with 16 bases between them. The CDR3 runs to 16 residues. Germline V CDR1 and CDR2: SNHLY, FYNNEI. The CDR3 coding sequence is TGTGCCAGCAGTACAGTTGGACTCACTGGCACAGATACGCAGTATTTT. This gives the protein CASSTVGLTGTDTQYF.

This chain connects TRBV28 to TRBJ2-3; TRBD2 matches at 8 bases. The junction had 7 bases not matched to a gene; V was cut back by 6 bases and J by 8 bases. The CDR3 length is 13 residues. The germline V gene has CDR1 MDHEN and CDR2 SYDVKM. The CDR3 here is CASRWPAGGTQYF. The CDR3 nucleotides are TGTGCCAGCAGGTGGCCGGCGGGAGGTACGCAGTATTTT.

This clone was detected once. The chain links TRBV7-2 to TRBJ2-1, with D perhaps given as TRBD1 or TRBD2 (5 bases each). CDR3 size: 14 residues. The V and J ends lost 9 bases and 0 bases respectively, with 12 bases between them. In germline, CDR1 is SGHTA, CDR2 FQGNSA. In DNA, the CDR3 is TGTGCCAGTATAGAGAGGGGCTCCTACAATGAGCAGTTCTTC. This translates into CASIERGSYNEQFF.

The chain carries TRBV6-5 and TRBJ2-3; 10 nucleotides match TRBD1. The CDR3 contains 14 residues. Germline V gene lookup returns CDR1 MNHEY and CDR2 SVGAGI. J was trimmed by 1 base and V by 6 bases; bases with no gene match: 1. The CDR3 protein is CASRDRGRTDTQYF. CDR3 nucleotides: TGTGCCAGCAGAGACAGGGGGCGCACAGATACGCAGTATTTT.

The chain joins TRBV29-1 to TRBJ2-5; TRBD1 is a possible D gene (6 bases). This CDR3 spans 13 amino acids. V gave up 7 bases and J gave up 0 bases, with 12 bases separating them. Germline V gives CDR1 SQVTM, CDR2 ANQGSEA. The CDR3 sequence: CSAAGDHQETQYF. The CDR3 DNA reads TGCAGCGCGGCAGGGGACCACCAAGAGACCCAGTACTTC. The variable domain in full, completed from reference TRBV29-1 and TRBJ2-5, reads SAVISQKPSRDICQRGTSLTIQCQVDSQVTMMFWYRQQPGQSLTLIATANQGSEATYESGFVIDKFPISRPNLTFSTLTVSNMSPEDSSIYLCSAAGDHQETQYFGPGTRLLVL.

The chain carries TRBV7-9 and TRBJ2-2; possible D gene TRBD2, 7 bases. V was clipped by 4 bases and J by 4 bases, with 13 bases between them. Germline V gene lookup returns CDR1 SEHNR and CDR2 FQNEAQ (reference sequence). The CDR3 runs to 15 residues. CDR3: CASSSQGTITGELFF. The CDR3 DNA reads as TGTGCCAGCAGCTCCCAGGGGACTATCACCGGGGAGCTGTTTTTT.

The chain couples TRBV28 to TRBJ2-3, with a possible D match to TRBD1 (5 bases). V was clipped by 1 base and J by 4 bases, with 6 bases between them. Germline values: CDR1 MDHEN, CDR2 SYDVKM. The CDR3 totals 13 residues. Here the CDR3 reads CASSLSGPDTQYF. In DNA, the CDR3 is TGTGCCAGCAGTTTATCAGGGCCAGATACGCAGTATTTT.

The chain joins TRBV4-1 to TRBJ2-1; possibly TRBD2 for D (5 bases). Trimming cost V 0 bases and J 10 bases, with 13 bases left between them. CDR1 is MGHRA, CDR2 YSYEKL, per germline. The CDR3 is made up of 14 amino acids. This CDR3 is CASSQEVGVREQFF. The CDR3 nucleotides are TGCGCCAGCAGCCAAGAGGTGGGAGTGAGGGAGCAGTTCTTC.

The chain employs TRBV10-3 and TRBJ2-7, with TRBD2 as a possible D gene (6 bases). Trimming took off 4 bases at V and 3 bases at J, with 13 bases between the two ends. Germline V gives CDR1 ENHRY, CDR2 SYGVKD. This CDR3 region has 14 residues. The CDR3 spells CAISAGTEYYEQYF. The CDR3 nucleotides are TGTGCCATCAGTGCGGGGACTGAGTACTACGAGCAGTACTTC.

The chain is built from TRBV11-3 and TRBJ2-3, with D possibly called TRBD1 or TRBD2 (6 bases each). Germline V gives CDR1 SGHNT, CDR2 YENEEA. V was cut by 4 bases and J by 4 bases, with 12 bases left in between. The CDR3 covers 14 residues. The CDR3 nucleotides read TGTGCCAGCAGCTGGGGGCGGGATGCAGATACGCAGTATTTT. This encodes CASSWGRDADTQYF.

Only one count was recorded for this clone. The rearrangement links TRBV5-1 to TRBJ2-2; no definite D call. Trimming cost V 0 bases and J 4 bases, with 10 bases left between them. CDR3 size: 15 residues. Looked up from germline, CDR1 is SGHRS and CDR2 is YFSETQ. This CDR3 is CASSLDPKGTGELFF. The CDR3 coding sequence is TGCGCCAGCAGCTTGGACCCCAAGGGCACCGGGGAGCTGTTTTTT.

This rearrangement joins TRBV19 to TRBJ2-7, with 14 bases aligning to TRBD2. From germline, CDR1 is LNHDA and CDR2 SQIVND (reference sequence). This CDR3 spans 19 amino acids. Trimming removed 0 bases from V and 4 bases from J; junction bases left unmatched: 11. This CDR3 is CASSIDLSGTSGRYYEQYF. DNA for the CDR3: TGTGCCAGTAGTATAGACCTATCCGGGACTAGCGGGAGATATTACGAGCAGTACTTC.

The chain has TRBV5-1 and TRBJ2-7; maybe TRBD1 (6 bases). In germline, CDR1 is SGHRS, CDR2 YFSETQ. The CDR3 totals 13 residues. Trimming removed 5 bases at V and 0 bases at J, with 9 bases between. The CDR3, as DNA: TGCGCCAGCAGGGCAGGGGACTCCTACGAGCAGTACTTC. Its protein is CASRAGDSYEQYF.

This clone showed up just once. CDR3 region: CASSVDLTGGVLNEQFF. As DNA, the CDR3 is TGTGCCAGCAGCGTAGATCTGACAGGGGGCGTTTTGAATGAGCAGTTCTTC. The J gene is TRBJ2-1, the V gene TRBV9; TRBD1 aligns across 10 bases. With V trimmed by 0 bases and J by 7 bases, 10 bases remained unmatched. Germline values: CDR1 SGDLS, CDR2 YYNGEE. The CDR3 consists of 17 residues.

Concerning this clone itself: A junction end diverges from the germline sequence, so it may reflect a read error. V and J are TRBV6-1 and TRBJ1-1; D is unresolved. Germline CDR1 is MNHNS and CDR2 is SASEGT. The CDR3 loop spans 14 amino acids. The CDR3 protein is CAGSSAVAGTEAFF. Here the CDR3 DNA reads TGTGCCGGCAGTTCCGCGGTAGCGGGCACTGAAGCTTTCTTT.

This chain uses TRBV7-8 with TRBJ2-5, with D unclear. The CDR3 totals 14 residues. Germline assignment: CDR1 SGHVS and CDR2 FQNEAQ. V lost 4 bases to trimming and J lost 5 bases, with 14 bases between them. The chain's CDR3 is CASSSRARVETQYF. The CDR3 DNA follows: TGTGCCAGCAGCTCCCGGGCAAGGGTGGAGACCCAGTACTTC.

The V gene is TRBV27, the J gene TRBJ2-7; 12 bases line up with TRBD2. Trimming took 8 bases from V and 6 from J; bases not matched to a gene: 17. Germline CDR1 MNHEY, CDR2 SMNVEV (reference sequence). CDR3 length: 17 amino acids. This CDR3 reads CASRPGTSGPTQLEQYF. The CDR3 nucleotides read TGTGCCAGCCGTCCCGGGACTAGCGGGCCGACACAACTCGAGCAGTACTTC.

The chain carries TRBV10-1 and TRBJ2-2; D may be TRBD2 (7 bases). Per the germline V gene, CDR1 is WNHNN and CDR2 is SYGVQD (reference sequence). Deletions cut 8 bases from V and 1 base from J, with 17 bases between. The CDR3 length is 16 residues. The CDR3 sequence: CASSRRGAENTGELFF. Here the CDR3 DNA reads TGCGCCAGCTCTAGACGGGGGGCTGAGAACACCGGGGAGCTGTTTTTT.

The V gene is TRBV5-1, the J gene TRBJ2-3; 7 positions agree with TRBD1. V lost 3 bases to trimming and J lost 6 bases; unmatched junction nucleotides: 4. CDR3 length: 13 residues. Germline CDR1 and CDR2: SGHRS and YFSETQ. The CDR3 spells CASSYQGDDTQYF. The DNA for the CDR3 is TGCGCCAGCAGCTACCAGGGGGACGATACGCAGTATTTT. Full variable domain (rest looked up from reference TRBV5-1 and TRBJ2-3): KAGVTQTPRYLIKTRGQQVTLSCSPISGHRSVSWYQQTPGQGLQFLFEYFSETQRNKGNFPGRFSGRQFSNSRSEMNVSTLELGDSALYLCASSYQGDDTQYFGPGTRLTVL.

The rearrangement uses TRBV7-2 and TRBJ1-5; D gene unclear. The ends were cut back, 5 bases at V and 2 bases at J, with 10 bases in the middle. Germline V gives CDR1 SGHTA, CDR2 FQGNSA. The CDR3 is 14 residues long. CDR3 sequence: CASSEGPRNQPQHF. For the CDR3, the DNA is TGTGCCAGCAGCGAGGGCCCTCGCAATCAGCCCCAGCATTTT. Variable domain in full (rest from reference TRBV7-2 and TRBJ1-5): GAGVSQSPSNKVTEKGKDVELRCDPISGHTALYWYRQSLGQGLEFLIYFQGNSAPDKSGLPSDRFSAERTGGSVSTLTIQRTQQEDSAVYLCASSEGPRNQPQHFGDGTRLSIL.

The V and J genes are TRBV7-3 and TRBJ2-7; 12 positions match TRBD2. Germline CDR1 is SGHTA and CDR2 is FQGTGA. The J segment lost 6 bases and the V segment lost 1 base, leaving 4 bases of the junction unmatched. The CDR3 totals 15 residues. The DNA of the CDR3 is TGTGCCAGCAGCTTAATCTCTAGCGGGAGGGGCGAGCAGTACTTC. Translated: CASSLISSGRGEQYF.

The chain employs TRBV11-3 and TRBJ2-2; 7 nucleotides agree with TRBD1. This CDR3 comprises 16 residues. V shed 1 base, J shed 4 bases, and the junction held 6 bases outside the gene matches. Germline V gene lookup returns CDR1 SGHNT and CDR2 YENEEA. The CDR3 sequence: CASSLVLGGFTGELFF. The CDR3 coding sequence is TGTGCCAGCAGCTTAGTCCTAGGGGGCTTCACCGGGGAGCTGTTTTTT.

This sequence joins TRBV7-2 and TRBJ1-5; D not certain. The CDR3 loop spans 18 amino acids. From germline, CDR1 is SGHTA and CDR2 FQGNSA. The V and J ends lost 2 bases and 1 base respectively, with 18 bases between them. The CDR3 region has the DNA TGTGCCAGCAGCTTATCAGACCGATGGGAATGGAGCAATCAGCCCCAGCATTTT. Residues: CASSLSDRWEWSNQPQHF.